This T cell receptor (beta chain) was sequenced in a study of T cell repertoires in cytomegalovirus infection. Background on the study: Public TCR beta signatures provided an indication of both CMV infection and a matching HLA type.

TCRdb redid the calling of the reads with MiXCR, one entry per CDR3 protein. The sample lists 300,000 to 450,000 distinct CDR3 sequences, about a sixth seen once, with about 10% in the top ten. With respect to this clonotype: Its target is not known.

V lost 8 bases to trimming and J lost 7 bases; unmatched junction nucleotides: 7. This CDR3 region has 13 residues. Germline V gene data show CDR1 as MNHNY and CDR2 as SVGAGI (reference sequence). Study-level results: In two of eight donors, the top clonotype was HLA-C-restricted CMV-specific. Individuals carrying CMV plus the relevant HLA were identified by cumulative frequency of public TCR beta families.

The chain uses TRBV6-6 and TRBJ1-5; 8 bases agree with TRBD1. The source is a human donor in good health (CMV status not recorded). Some clones in this sample may be carry-over from other donors' samples. Sequenced: PBMCs. Here the CDR3 DNA reads TGTGCCAGCCAGGACAGGGTAGGGCAGCCCCAGCATTTT. Amino acid sequence: CASQDRVGQPQHF.